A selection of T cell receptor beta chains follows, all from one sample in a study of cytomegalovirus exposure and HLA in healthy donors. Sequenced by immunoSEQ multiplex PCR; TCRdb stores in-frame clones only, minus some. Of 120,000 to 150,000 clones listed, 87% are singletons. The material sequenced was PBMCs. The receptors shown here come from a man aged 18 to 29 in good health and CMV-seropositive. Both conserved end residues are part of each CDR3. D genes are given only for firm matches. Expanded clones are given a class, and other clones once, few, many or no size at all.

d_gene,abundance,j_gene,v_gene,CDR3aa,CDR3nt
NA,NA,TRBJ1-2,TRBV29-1,CSVEVGEGYGYTF,TGCAGCGTTGAAGTTGGGGAGGGCTATGGCTACACCTTC
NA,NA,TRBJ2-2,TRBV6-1,CASSERDTGELFF,TGTGCCAGCAGTGAGCGGGACACCGGGGAGCTGTTTTTT
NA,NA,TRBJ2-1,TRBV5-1,CASSLVHYNEQFF,TGCGCCAGCAGCTTGGTCCACTACAATGAGCAGTTCTTC
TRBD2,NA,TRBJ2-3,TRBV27,CASSYTPSGRNTQYF,TGTGCCAGCAGTTATACGCCTAGCGGGCGGAATACGCAGTATTTT
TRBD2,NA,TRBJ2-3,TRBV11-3,CASSLASGGPTDTQYF,TGTGCCAGCAGCTTAGCTAGCGGGGGCCCCACAGATACGCAGTATTTT
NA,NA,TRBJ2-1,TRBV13,CASSLVGARYNEQFF,TGTGCCAGCAGCTTAGTGGGGGCGCGATACAATGAGCAGTTCTTC
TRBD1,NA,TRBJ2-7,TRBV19,CASSSRRDRAYEQYF,TGTGCCAGTAGTTCTCGACGGGACAGGGCCTACGAGCAGTACTTC
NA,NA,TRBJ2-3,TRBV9,CASSVGARADTQYF,TGTGCCAGCAGCGTAGGGGCCAGGGCAGATACGCAGTATTTT
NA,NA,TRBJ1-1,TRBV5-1,CASSKFTGSENTEAFF,TGCGCCAGCAGCAAATTCACAGGGTCTGAGAACACTGAAGCTTTCTTT
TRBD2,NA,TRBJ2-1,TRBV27,CASSLSGSHGEQFF,TGTGCCAGCAGTTTAAGCGGGAGTCATGGGGAGCAGTTCTTC
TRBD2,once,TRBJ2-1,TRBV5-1,CASSLEDSGPGEQFF,TGCGCCAGCAGCTTGGAAGATAGCGGGCCAGGTGAGCAGTTCTTC
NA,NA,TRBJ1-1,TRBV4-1,CASSHGRELPTSYLNTEAFF,TGCGCCAGCAGCCACGGGAGGGAACTACCCACCTCTTACTTGAACACTGAAGCTTTCTTT
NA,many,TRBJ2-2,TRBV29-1,CSVGVVVGGGELFF,TGCAGCGTTGGGGTCGTCGTAGGAGGCGGGGAGCTGTTTTTT
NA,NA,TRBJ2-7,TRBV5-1,CASSFLTGSSYEQYF,TGCGCCAGCAGCTTCCTTACAGGGAGCTCCTACGAGCAGTACTTC
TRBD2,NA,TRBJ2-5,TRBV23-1,CASSPAAGVSLETQYF,TGCGCCAGCAGTCCGGCAGCGGGAGTCTCCTTGGAGACCCAGTACTTC
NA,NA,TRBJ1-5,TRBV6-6,CASRPQGLLAQHF,TGTGCCAGCAGGCCCCAGGGGCTGCTGGCCCAGCATTTT
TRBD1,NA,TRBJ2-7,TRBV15,CATSRDISGGWEQYF,TGTGCCACCAGCAGAGATATTTCAGGGGGCTGGGAGCAGTACTTC
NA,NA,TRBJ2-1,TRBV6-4,CASSDQVEGGGQFF,TGTGCCAGCAGTGACCAAGTAGAGGGCGGTGGGCAGTTCTTC
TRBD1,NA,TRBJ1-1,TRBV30,CAWTRQGNTEAFF,TGTGCCTGGACCCGACAGGGGAACACTGAAGCTTTCTTT
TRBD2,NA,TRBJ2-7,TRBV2,CASMGLEYQQYF,TGTGCCAGCATGGGACTAGAGTACCAGCAGTACTTC
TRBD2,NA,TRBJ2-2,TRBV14,CASSPGLAGAGGELFF,TGTGCCAGCAGCCCCGGACTAGCGGGAGCGGGCGGGGAGCTGTTTTTT
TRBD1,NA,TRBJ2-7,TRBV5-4,CASSFSTGPYEQYF,TGTGCCAGCAGCTTTTCGACAGGGCCCTACGAGCAGTACTTC
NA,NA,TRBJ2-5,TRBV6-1,CASSDRGETQYF,TGTGCCAGCAGTGACAGGGGAGAGACCCAGTACTTC
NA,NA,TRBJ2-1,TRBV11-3,CASSSGVGRKNEQFF,TGTGCCAGCAGCTCAGGAGTCGGGAGAAAAAATGAGCAGTTCTTC
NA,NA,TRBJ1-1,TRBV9,CASSVGGGEAFF,TGTGCCAGCAGCGTAGGAGGAGGGGAAGCTTTCTTT
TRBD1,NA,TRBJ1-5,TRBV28,CASSLWDRARNQPQHF,TGTGCCAGCAGTTTATGGGACAGGGCGCGCAATCAGCCCCAGCATTTT
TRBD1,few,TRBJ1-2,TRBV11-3,CASRRLTGEKANYGYTF,TGTGCCAGCAGACGATTGACAGGGGAAAAAGCTAACTATGGCTACACCTTC
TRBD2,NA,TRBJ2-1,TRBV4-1,CASSSQRPGRRNEQFF,TGCGCCAGCAGCTCCCAAAGACCCGGGAGGAGGAATGAGCAGTTCTTC
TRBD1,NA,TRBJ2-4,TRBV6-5,CASSPDRGTKNIQYF,TGTGCCAGCAGCCCGGACAGGGGGACCAAAAACATTCAGTACTTC
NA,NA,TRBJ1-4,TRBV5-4,CASSLSGNEKLFF,TGTGCCAGCAGCTTGTCAGGGAACGAAAAACTGTTTTTT
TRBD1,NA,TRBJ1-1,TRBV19,CASSINTGVEAFF,TGTGCCAGTAGTATCAATACAGGGGTGGAAGCTTTCTTT
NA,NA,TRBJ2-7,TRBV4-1,CASSPFRGTYEQYF,TGCGCCAGCAGCCCCTTTAGGGGGACCTACGAGCAGTACTTC
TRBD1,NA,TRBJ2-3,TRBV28,CASSDHRGPTDTQYF,TGTGCCAGCAGTGATCACAGGGGGCCCACAGATACGCAGTATTTT
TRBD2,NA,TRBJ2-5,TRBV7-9,CASQLPFGGDETQYF,TGTGCCAGCCAGCTCCCCTTTGGGGGGGATGAGACCCAGTACTTC
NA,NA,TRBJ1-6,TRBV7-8,CASSLGGGAYNSPLHF,TGTGCCAGCAGCTTAGGAGGCGGAGCCTATAATTCACCCCTCCACTTT
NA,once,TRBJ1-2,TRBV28,CASSSSGYTF,TGTGCCAGCAGTTCCAGTGGCTACACCTTC
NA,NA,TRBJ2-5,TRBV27,CASRALGGQTQYF,TGTGCCAGCAGGGCACTGGGAGGACAGACCCAGTACTTC
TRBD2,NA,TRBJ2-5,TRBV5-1,CASSPGTSRETQYF,TGCGCCAGCAGCCCAGGGACTAGCCGGGAGACCCAGTACTTC
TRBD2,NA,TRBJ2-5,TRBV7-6,CASSHLAGEQETQYF,TGTGCCAGCAGCCACCTAGCGGGGGAGCAAGAGACCCAGTACTTC
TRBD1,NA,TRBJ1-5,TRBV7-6,CASGQGNNQPQHF,TGTGCCAGTGGACAGGGTAACAATCAGCCCCAGCATTTT
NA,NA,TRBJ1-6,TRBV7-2,CASSFLSLTPLHF,TGTGCCAGCAGCTTCTTGAGCTTGACACCCCTCCACTTT
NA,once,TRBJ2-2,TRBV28,CASSGPEGNTGELFF,TGTGCCAGCAGCGGGCCCGAGGGGAACACCGGGGAGCTGTTTTTT
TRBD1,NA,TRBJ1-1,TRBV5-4,CASSLGTGGNGEAFF,TGTGCCAGCAGCCTGGGGACAGGGGGGAATGGTGAAGCTTTCTTT
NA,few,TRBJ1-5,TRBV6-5,CASSYKSSQPQHF,TGTGCCAGCAGTTACAAATCTAGCCAGCCCCAGCATTTT
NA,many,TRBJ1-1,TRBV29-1,CSVFGNTEAFF,TGCAGCGTTTTTGGCAACACTGAAGCTTTCTTT
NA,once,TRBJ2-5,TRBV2,CASSGERGETQYF,TGTGCCAGCAGTGGTGAGAGAGGGGAGACCCAGTACTTC
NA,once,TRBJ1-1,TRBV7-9,CASSLDLRRAFF,TGTGCCAGCAGCTTAGATCTTAGGCGGGCTTTCTTT
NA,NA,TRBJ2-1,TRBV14,CASSPSSGWMQFF,TGTGCCAGCAGCCCATCCAGCGGTTGGATGCAGTTCTTC
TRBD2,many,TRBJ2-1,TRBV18,CASSPDRGGRDEQFF,TGTGCCAGCTCACCAGATCGGGGGGGCCGCGATGAGCAGTTCTTC
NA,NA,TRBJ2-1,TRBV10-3,CAISVGESYNEQFF,TGTGCCATCAGTGTAGGGGAATCCTACAATGAGCAGTTCTTC
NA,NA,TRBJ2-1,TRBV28,CASILRAPYNEQFF,TGTGCCAGCATCCTCAGGGCCCCCTACAATGAGCAGTTCTTC
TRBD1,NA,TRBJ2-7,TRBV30,CAWSVGTVYEQYF,TGTGCCTGGAGTGTAGGGACAGTCTACGAGCAGTACTTC
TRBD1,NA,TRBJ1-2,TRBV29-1,CSGTGGDGYTF,TGCAGCGGAACAGGGGGCGACGGCTACACCTTC
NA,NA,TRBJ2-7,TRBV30,CAPRGGGPGEQYF,TGTGCCCCCCGAGGGGGGGGGCCTGGGGAGCAGTACTTC
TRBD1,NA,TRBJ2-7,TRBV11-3,CASSLSGTGGNRGEQYF,TGTGCCAGCAGCTTAAGCGGGACAGGGGGGAATCGAGGCGAGCAGTACTTC